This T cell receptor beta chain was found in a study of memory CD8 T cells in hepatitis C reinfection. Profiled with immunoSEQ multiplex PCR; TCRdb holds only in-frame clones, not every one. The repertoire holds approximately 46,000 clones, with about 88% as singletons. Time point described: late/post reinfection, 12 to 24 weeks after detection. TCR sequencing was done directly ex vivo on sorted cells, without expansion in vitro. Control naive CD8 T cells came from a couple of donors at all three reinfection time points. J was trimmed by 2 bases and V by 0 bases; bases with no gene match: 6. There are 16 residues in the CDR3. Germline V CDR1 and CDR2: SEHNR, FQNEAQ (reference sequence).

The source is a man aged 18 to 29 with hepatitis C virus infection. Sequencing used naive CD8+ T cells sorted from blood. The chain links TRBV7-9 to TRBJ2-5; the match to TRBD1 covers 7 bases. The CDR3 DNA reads TGTGCCAGCAGCTTAGCGCCGGACAGGAAGCAAGAGACCCAGTACTTC. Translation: CASSLAPDRKQETQYF.